This TCR beta chain was obtained from a study of shared clonotypes between healthy human individuals. Findings and limits, study-wide: Compared with clonotypes that all four donors shared, non-shared clonotypes had lower generation probabilities. Few donors restricted represented genetic and exposure-history diversity. Shared clonotypes: about 4.6% naive CD4, 3.5% to 4% naive CD8, under 2.5% memory CD4, approximately 0.41% memory CD8.

Over several immunoSEQ plates, each subset's genomic DNA was distributed in even portions. Clones were sequenced by immunoSEQ multiplex PCR, and TCRdb holds only the in-frame ones, with some missing. The sample contains about 2.4 million clones, over 85% of which appear only once. On this clone: What it binds is not known. Other DNA sequences of this sample code for an identical CDR3.

This sequence originates from a man aged 18 to 29 in good health. Some clones in this sample may be carry-over from other donors' samples. The sequenced sample was naive CD4+ T cells from PBMCs. The subset: CD45RA+ positively selected.

Here the CDR3 DNA reads TGTGCCTGGAGTGTAGGGTACGAGCAGTACTTC. Translating it yields CAWSVGYEQYF. The chain has TRBV30 and TRBJ2-7; D remains unclear. This CDR3 is 11 amino acids long. Germline V lookup: CDR1 GTSNPN, CDR2 SVGIG (reference sequence). Trimming stripped 0 bases from V and 4 bases from J, with 4 bases between.